The present TCR beta chain was sequenced within a study of identifying expanded T cells in peripheral blood. As regards this clone: Its antigen is not identified.

Study-wide results and limits: Differentially abundant clones: around 1.2 between replicates, 16.4 at around 14 days, less than 20 at four. Approximately 2-week clone count variance significantly increased as total template count grew.

No infections or other immune events were documented during collection. Repertoires were generated with immunoSEQ multiplex PCR, while TCRdb's copy carries only in-frame clones and drops some. Of more than 45,000 clones in the sample, approximately 83% were seen once. Germline lookup yields CDR1 SGHNT and CDR2 YYREEE (reference sequence). V gave up 4 bases and J gave up 8 bases; unmatched junction bases: 10. There are 15 residues in the CDR3. Sequenced sample: blood. The sequence was collected from a person aged 18 to 75 in good health. The genes are TRBV5-4 and TRBJ2-2; 8 bases agree with TRBD1. The CDR3 coding sequence is TGTGCCAGCAGCCCGCAGACAGGGGCGGCGGGGGAGCTGTTTTTT. This gives the protein CASSPQTGAAGELFF. The full variable domain, in which reference TRBV5-4 and TRBJ2-2 provide the parts outside the CDR3, is ETGVTQSPTHLIKTRGQQVTLRCSSQSGHNTVSWYQQALGQGPQFIFQYYREEENGRGNFPPRFSGLQFPNYSSELNVNALELDDSALYLCASSPQTGAAGELFFGEGSRLTVL.